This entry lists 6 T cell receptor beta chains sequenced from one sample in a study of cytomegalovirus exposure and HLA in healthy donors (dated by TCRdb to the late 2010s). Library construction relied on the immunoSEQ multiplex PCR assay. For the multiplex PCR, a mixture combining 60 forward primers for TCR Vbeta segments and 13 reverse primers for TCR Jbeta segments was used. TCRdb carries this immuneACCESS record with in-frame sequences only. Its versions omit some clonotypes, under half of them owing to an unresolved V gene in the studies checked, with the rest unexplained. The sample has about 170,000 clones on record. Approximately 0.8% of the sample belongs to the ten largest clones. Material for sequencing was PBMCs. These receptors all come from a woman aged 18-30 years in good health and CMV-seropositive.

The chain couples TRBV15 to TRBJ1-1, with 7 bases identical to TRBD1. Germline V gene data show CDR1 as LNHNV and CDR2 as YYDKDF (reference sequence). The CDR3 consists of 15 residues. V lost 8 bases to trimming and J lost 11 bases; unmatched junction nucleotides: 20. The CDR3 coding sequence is TGTGCCACCGGGGACAGTCCCGTGTCTCTTGAGCCTGCTTTCTTT. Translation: CATGDSPVSLEPAFF.

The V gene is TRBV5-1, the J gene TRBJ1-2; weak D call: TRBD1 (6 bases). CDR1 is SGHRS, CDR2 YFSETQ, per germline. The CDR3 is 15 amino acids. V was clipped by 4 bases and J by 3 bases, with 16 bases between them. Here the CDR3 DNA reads TGCGCCAGCAGCATAGGACAGCTGGGGCACTATGGCTACACCTTC. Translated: CASSIGQLGHYGYTF.

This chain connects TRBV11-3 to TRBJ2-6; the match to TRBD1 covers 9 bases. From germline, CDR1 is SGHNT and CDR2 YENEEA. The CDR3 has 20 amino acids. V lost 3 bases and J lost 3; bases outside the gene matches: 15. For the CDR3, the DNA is TGTGCCAGCAGCTTCCCCGGGACAGGGTTACCCCAAGGTGGGGCCAACGTCCTGACTTTC. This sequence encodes CASSFPGTGLPQGGANVLTF. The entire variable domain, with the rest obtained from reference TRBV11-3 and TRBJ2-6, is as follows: EAGVVQSPRYKIIEKKQPVAFWCNPISGHNTLYWYLQNLGQGPELLIRYENEEAVDDSQLPKDRFSAERLKGVDSTLKIQPAELGDSAVYLCASSFPGTGLPQGGANVLTFGAGSRLTVL.

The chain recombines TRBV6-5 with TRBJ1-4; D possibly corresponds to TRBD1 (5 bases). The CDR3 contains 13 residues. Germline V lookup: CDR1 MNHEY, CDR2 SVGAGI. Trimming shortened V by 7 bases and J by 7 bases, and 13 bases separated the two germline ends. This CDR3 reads CASTGGPLEKLFF. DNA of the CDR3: TGTGCCAGCACCGGGGGTCCCCTTGAAAAACTGTTTTTT.

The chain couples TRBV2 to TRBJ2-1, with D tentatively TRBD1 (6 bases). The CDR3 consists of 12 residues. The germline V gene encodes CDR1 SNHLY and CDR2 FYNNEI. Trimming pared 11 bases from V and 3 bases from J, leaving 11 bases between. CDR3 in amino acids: CAGRTDYNEQFF. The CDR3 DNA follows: TGTGCCGGCCGGACAGACTACAATGAGCAGTTCTTC.

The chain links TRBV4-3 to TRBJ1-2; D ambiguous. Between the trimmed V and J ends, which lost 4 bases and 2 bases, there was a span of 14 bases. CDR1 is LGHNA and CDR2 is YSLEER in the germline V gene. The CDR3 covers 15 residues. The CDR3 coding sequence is TGCGCCAGCAGCCTCCGGAGTGGGAGCAACTATGGCTACACCTTC. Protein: CASSLRSGSNYGYTF.